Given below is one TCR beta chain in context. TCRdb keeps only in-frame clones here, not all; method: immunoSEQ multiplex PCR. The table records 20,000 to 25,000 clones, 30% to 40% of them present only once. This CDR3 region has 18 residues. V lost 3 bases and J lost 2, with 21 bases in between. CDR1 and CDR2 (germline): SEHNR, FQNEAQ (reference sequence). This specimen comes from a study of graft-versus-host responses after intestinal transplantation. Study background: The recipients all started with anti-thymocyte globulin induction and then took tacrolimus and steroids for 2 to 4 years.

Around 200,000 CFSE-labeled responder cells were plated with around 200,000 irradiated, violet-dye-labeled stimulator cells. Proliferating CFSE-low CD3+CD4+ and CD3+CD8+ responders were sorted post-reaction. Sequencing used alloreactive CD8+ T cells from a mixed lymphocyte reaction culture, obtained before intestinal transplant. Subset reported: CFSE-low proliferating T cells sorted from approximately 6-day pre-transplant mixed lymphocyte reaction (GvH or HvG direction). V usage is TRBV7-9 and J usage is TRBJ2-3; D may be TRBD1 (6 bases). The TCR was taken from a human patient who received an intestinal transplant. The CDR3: CASSFPRLRDTYTDTQYF. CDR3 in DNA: TGTGCCAGCAGCTTCCCCCGCCTCCGGGACACCTACACAGATACGCAGTATTTT.